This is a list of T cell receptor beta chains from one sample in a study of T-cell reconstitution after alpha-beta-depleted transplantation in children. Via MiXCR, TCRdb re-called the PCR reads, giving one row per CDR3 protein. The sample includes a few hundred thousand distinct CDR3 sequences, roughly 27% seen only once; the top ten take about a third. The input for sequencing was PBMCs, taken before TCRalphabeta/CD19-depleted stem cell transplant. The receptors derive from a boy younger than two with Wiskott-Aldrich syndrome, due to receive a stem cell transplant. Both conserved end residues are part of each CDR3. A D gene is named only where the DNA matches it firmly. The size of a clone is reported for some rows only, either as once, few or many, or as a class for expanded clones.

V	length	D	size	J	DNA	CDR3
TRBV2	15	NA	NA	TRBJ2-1	TGTGCCAGCAGGCTTCGGGGGAGCTCCTACAATGAGCAGTTCTTC	CASRLRGSSYNEQFF
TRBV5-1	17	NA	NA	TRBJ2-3	TGCGCCAGCAGCTTAAAAGAGGACAGTCAAGACACAGATACGCAGTATTTT	CASSLKEDSQDTDTQYF
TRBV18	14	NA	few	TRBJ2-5	TGTGCCAGCTCACCCCGGACATCCCAAGAGACCCAGTACTTC	CASSPRTSQETQYF
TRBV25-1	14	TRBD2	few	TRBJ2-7	TGTGCCAGCAGTGAAGGACTAGCGGGCTACGAGCAGTACTTC	CASSEGLAGYEQYF
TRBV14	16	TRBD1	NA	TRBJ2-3	TGTGCCAGCAGCCAAGCCCGGACAGGTCCCACAGATACGCAGTATTTT	CASSQARTGPTDTQYF
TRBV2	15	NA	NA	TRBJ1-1	TGTGCCAGCAGCTTCTACAGGGCGTTAGGGGCTGAAGCTTTCTTT	CASSFYRALGAEAFF
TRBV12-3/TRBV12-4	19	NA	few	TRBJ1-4	TGTGCCAGCAGTTTAGCCACCGAACAAGGAACAGGGTTTAGTGAAAAACTGTTTTTT	CASSLATEQGTGFSEKLFF
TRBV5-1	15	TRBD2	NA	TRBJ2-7	TGCGCCAGCAGCTTGCTATCGGGAGGGCCCCGGGAGCAGTACTTC	CASSLLSGGPREQYF
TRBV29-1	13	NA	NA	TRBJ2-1	TGCAGCGGAGGGCAGCCTCCAGGTAATGAGCAGTTCTTC	CSGGQPPGNEQFF
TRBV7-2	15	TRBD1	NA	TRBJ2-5	TGTGCCAGCAGCATGGGACAGGCGTACCAAGAGACCCAGTACTTC	CASSMGQAYQETQYF
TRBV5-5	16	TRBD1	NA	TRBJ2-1	TGTGCCAGCAGCAGATCCGGCGGGACAGGGTATAATGAGCAGTTCTTC	CASSRSGGTGYNEQFF
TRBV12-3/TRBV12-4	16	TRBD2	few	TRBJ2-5	TGTGCCAGCAGTTTTAACCGGGGAGGGGCTGGGGAGACCCAGTACTTC	CASSFNRGGAGETQYF
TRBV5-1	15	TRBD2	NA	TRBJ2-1	TGCGCCAGCAGCTACGGACTAGCTGACTACAATGAGCAGTTCTTC	CASSYGLADYNEQFF
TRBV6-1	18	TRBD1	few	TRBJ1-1	TGTGCCAGCAGTACACGGGACAGGGCCATCCCAACGAACACTGAAGCTTTCTTT	CASSTRDRAIPTNTEAFF
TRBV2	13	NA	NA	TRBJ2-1	TGTGCCAGCAGTGAATTGATAAACAATGAGCAGTTCTTC	CASSELINNEQFF
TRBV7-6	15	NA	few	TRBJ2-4	TGTGCCAGCAGCTTAGGCGGGACGACCAAAAACATTCAGTACTTC	CASSLGGTTKNIQYF
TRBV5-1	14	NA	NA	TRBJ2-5	TGCGCCAGCAGCTTGGCCCAGGTCCAAGAGACCCAGTACTTC	CASSLAQVQETQYF
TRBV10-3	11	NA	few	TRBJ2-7	TGTGCCACTGGACAGATCTACGAGCAGTACTTC	CATGQIYEQYF
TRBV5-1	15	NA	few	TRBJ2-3	TGCGCCAGCAGCTTGGTCGGGGATTACACAGATACGCAGTATTTT	CASSLVGDYTDTQYF
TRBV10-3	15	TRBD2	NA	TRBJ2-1	TGTGCCATCAGGACTAGCGGCTCCTCCTACAATGAGCAGTTCTTC	CAIRTSGSSYNEQFF
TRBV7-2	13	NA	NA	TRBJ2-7	TGTGCCAGCAGCTTATCCCAAAACTCGGAGCAGTACTTC	CASSLSQNSEQYF
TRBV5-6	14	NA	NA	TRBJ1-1	TGTGCCAGCAGCTTGGACCTCGGGCGGACTGAAGCTTTCTTT	CASSLDLGRTEAFF
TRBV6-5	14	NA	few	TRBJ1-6	TGTGCCAGCAGTTACTCGCAGGGATACTCACCCCTCCACTTT	CASSYSQGYSPLHF
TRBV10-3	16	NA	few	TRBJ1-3	TGTGCCATCAGTGAGTCGACGAGTGGTTCTGGAAACACCATATATTTT	CAISESTSGSGNTIYF
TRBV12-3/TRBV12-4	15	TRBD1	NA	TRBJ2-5	TGTGCCAGCAGAAAAAACAGGGGGAGAGGAGAGACCCAGTACTTC	CASRKNRGRGETQYF
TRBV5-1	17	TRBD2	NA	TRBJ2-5	TGCGCCAGCAGCTTGGCGGTGTCTAGCGGGTACCAAGAGACCCAGTACTTC	CASSLAVSSGYQETQYF
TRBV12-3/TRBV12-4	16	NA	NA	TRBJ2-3	TGTGCCAGCAGCCGACTACCCGGGTCCAGCACAGATACGCAGTATTTT	CASSRLPGSSTDTQYF
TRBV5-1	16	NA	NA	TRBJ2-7	TGCGCCAGCACCCGAGCTGGTAGGGCAGAGGGTAGCGAGCAGTACTTC	CASTRAGRAEGSEQYF
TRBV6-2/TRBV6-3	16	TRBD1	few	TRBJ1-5	TGTGCCAGCAGCCAGAACTACAGGGGGCTGGGTCAGCCCCAGCATTTT	CASSQNYRGLGQPQHF
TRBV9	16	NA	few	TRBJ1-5	TGTGCCAGCAGCGTAGCTCCAGGGCAGACCCATCAGCCCCAGCATTTT	CASSVAPGQTHQPQHF
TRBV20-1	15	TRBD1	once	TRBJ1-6	TGCAGTGCCTCCCGCGACAGGGGGAAAGAATCGCCCCTCCACTTT	CSASRDRGKESPLHF
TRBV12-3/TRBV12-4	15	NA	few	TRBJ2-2	TGTGCCAGCAGTTTTAGACTAGCGAACACCGGGGAGCTGTTTTTT	CASSFRLANTGELFF
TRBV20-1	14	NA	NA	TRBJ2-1	TGCAGTGCTAGGAGCCGGGAGCAGTACAATGAGCAGTTCTTC	CSARSREQYNEQFF
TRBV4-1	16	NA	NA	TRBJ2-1	TGCGCCAGCAGCCAAGAGAAAATCGTACACTACAATGAGCAGTTCTTC	CASSQEKIVHYNEQFF
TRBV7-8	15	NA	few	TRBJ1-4	TGTGCCAGCAGCTTAGGTTGGGATTCTAATGAAAAACTGTTTTTT	CASSLGWDSNEKLFF
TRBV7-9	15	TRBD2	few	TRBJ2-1	TGTGCCAGCAGCTTGGATGGACTAGGAGGCAATGAGCAGTTCTTC	CASSLDGLGGNEQFF
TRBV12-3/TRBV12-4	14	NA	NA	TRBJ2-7	TGTGCCAGCAGTCCCTTGAGAGGGCCCTACGAGCAGTACTTC	CASSPLRGPYEQYF
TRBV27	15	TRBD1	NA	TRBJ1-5	TGTGCCAGCAGTCCCAGGGGACAGGGAGATCAGCCCCAGCATTTT	CASSPRGQGDQPQHF